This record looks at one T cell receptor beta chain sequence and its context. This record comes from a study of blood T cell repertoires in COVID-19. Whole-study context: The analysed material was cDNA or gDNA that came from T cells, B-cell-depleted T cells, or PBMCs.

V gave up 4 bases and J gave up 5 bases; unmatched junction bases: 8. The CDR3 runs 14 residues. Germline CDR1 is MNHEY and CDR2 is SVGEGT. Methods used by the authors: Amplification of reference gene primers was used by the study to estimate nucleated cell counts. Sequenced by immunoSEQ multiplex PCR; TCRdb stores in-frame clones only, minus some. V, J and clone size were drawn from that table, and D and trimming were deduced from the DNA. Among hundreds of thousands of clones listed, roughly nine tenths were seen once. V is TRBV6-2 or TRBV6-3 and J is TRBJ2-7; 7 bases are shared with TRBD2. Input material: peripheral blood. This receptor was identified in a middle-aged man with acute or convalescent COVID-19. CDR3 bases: TGTGCCAGCAGTTGGGCGGGAGAATTGGACGAGCAGTACTTC. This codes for CASSWAGELDEQYF.